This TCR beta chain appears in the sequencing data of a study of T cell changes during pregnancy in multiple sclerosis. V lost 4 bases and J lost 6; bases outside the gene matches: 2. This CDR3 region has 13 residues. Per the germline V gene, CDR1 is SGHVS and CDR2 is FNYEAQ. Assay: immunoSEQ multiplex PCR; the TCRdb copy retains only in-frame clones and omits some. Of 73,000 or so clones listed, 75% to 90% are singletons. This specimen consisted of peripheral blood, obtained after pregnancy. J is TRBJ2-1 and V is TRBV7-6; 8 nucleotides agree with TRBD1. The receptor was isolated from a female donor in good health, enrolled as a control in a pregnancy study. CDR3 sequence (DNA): TGTGCCAGCAGCTCCGGGACAGGCAATGAGCAGTTCTTC. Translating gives CASSSGTGNEQFF.